This T cell receptor beta chain appears in the sequencing data of a study of blood T cell repertoires in COVID-19 (TCRdb year 2020). In terms of the full investigation: Collaborator samples came from the United States, Italy and Spain and covered acute and convalescent phases of COVID-19. The material from the prospective study consisted of cDNA or gDNA derived from T cells, B-cell-depleted T cells, or PBMCs. The dataset comprised deeply sampled blood TCRbeta repertoires from subjects exposed to, actively infected with, or recovered from COVID-19. The repertoires were released in a freely available public database intended as a resource for research on the immune response to SARS-CoV-2. The samples were drawn from two sources: the first 160 participants of the ongoing ImmuneRACE study, and 1,200 or so subjects contributed by 6 global collaborators. Sample metadata almost always included a de-identified subject ID, COVID-19 status, age in years and sex. Where available, HLA class I and class II types were obtained from metadata supplied by the sample provider rather than from assay-based typing. The paper's findings and limits, for the study overall: The quantity of clinical and demographic metadata differed by source and by participant and was supplied without curation.

This clone was seen once. It lacks a known antigen. There are no base qualities to consult, and no much larger clone falls within one base. TCRbeta CDR3 regions were amplified from genomic DNA using the immunoSEQ Assay, a bias-controlled multiplex PCR. As for how the authors treated the data: The number of nucleated cells in each sample was estimated by amplification of reference gene primers within the assay. Sequence reads were collapsed and filtered to measure the absolute abundance of every unique TCRbeta CDR3 rearrangement. Productive Simpson clonality was computed per sample as the square root of Simpson's diversity index over productive rearrangements. What TCRdb holds here is the immuneACCESS table cut down to in-frame rearrangements. Part of the clones is not present; checked against another copy, under half of the missing clones reflect an unresolved V gene, and the others are unexplained. The D gene and trimming were derived from the DNA, and the V and J assignments and clone size from that table. The sample table lists under 170,000 clones, 75% to 90% of them with a count of one. The ten largest account for about 4% of the sample.

CDR1 MNHEY and CDR2 SVGEGT are derived from the germline V gene. Trimming accounts for 5 bases at V and 1 base at J, while the number of junction bases matched to no gene is 10. From the cysteine up to the phenylalanine, the CDR3 has a length of 16 residues. Solely the CDR3 DNA is kept, with 48 bases framed from the first base. Each collaborating institution followed its own protocols to collect whole blood in K2EDTA tubes. For TCRbeta analysis, collaborator samples were shipped as frozen whole blood, as isolated PBMCs, or as DNA extracted from either sample type. The sequence was collected from a woman aged 55-70 years with active or convalescent COVID-19. The sequence is built from TRBV6-2 or TRBV6-3 and TRBJ1-2; 7 bases in between match TRBD1. The sequenced sample consisted of peripheral blood. The DNA is TGTGCCAGCAGTACAGGAGGGGGCTTCGATAACTATGGCTACACCTTC. Its product reads: CASSTGGGFDNYGYTF.